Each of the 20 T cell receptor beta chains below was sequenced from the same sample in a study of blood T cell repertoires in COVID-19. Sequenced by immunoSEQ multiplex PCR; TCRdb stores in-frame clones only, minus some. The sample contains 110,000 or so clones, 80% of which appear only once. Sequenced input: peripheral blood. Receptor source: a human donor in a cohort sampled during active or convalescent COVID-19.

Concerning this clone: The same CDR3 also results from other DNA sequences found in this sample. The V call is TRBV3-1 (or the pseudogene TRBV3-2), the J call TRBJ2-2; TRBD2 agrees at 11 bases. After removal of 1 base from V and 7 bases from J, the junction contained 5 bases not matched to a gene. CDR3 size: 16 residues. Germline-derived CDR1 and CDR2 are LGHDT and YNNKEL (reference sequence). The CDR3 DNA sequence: TGTGCCAGCAGCCAAGGGCTAGCGGGAGGTGTCGGGGAGCTGTTTTTT. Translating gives CASSQGLAGGVGELFF.

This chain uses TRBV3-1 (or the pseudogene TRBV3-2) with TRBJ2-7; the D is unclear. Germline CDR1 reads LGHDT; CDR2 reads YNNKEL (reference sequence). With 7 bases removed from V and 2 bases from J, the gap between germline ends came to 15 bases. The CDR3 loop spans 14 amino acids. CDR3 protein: CASTLGSPPYEQYF. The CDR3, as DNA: TGTGCCAGCACCCTAGGTTCGCCGCCCTACGAGCAGTACTTC.

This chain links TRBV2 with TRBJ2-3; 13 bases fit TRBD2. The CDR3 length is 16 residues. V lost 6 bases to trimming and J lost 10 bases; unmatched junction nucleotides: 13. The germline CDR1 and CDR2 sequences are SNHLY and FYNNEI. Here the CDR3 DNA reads TGTGCCAGCAGGCCAAGACTAGCGGGGGGCCTCGGGGCGCAGTATTTT. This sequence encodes CASRPRLAGGLGAQYF.

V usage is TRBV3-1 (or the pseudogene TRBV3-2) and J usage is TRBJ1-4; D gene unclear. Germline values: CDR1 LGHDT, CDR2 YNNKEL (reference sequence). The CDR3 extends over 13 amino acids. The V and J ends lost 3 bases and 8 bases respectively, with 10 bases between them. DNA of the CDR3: TGTGCCAGCAGCCACCTGGCTCGAGAAAAACTGTTTTTT. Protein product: CASSHLAREKLFF.

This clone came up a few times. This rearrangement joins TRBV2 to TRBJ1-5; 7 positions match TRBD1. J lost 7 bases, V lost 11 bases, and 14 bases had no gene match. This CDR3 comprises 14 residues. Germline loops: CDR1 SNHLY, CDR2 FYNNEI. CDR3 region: CAGRQGPHGQPQHF. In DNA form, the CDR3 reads TGTGCCGGTCGACAGGGCCCACACGGACAGCCCCAGCATTTT.

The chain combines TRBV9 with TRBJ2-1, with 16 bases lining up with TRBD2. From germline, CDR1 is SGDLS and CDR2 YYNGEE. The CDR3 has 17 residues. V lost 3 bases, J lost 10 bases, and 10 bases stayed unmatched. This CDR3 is CASSDSPGTSGRGEQFF. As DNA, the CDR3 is TGTGCCAGCAGCGATAGCCCCGGGACTAGCGGGAGGGGAGAGCAGTTCTTC.

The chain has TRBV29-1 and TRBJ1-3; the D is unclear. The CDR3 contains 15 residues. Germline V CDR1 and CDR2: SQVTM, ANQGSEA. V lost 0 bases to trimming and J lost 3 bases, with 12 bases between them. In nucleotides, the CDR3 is TGCAGCGTTGAAGAGTCCAAGACGGGTGGAAACACCATATATTTT. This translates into CSVEESKTGGNTIYF.

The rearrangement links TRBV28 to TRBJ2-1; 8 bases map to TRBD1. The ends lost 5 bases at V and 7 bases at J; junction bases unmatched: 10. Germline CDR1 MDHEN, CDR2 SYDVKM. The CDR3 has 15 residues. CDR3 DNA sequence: TGTGCCAGCAGTACGATCTGGACAGGGAAGAATGAGCAGTTCTTC. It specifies CASSTIWTGKNEQFF.

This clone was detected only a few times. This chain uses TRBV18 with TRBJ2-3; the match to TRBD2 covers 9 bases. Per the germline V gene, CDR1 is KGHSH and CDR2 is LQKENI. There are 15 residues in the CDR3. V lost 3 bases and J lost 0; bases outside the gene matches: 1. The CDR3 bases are TGTGCCAGCTCACCGGGACTAGCAAGCACAGATACGCAGTATTTT. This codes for CASSPGLASTDTQYF.

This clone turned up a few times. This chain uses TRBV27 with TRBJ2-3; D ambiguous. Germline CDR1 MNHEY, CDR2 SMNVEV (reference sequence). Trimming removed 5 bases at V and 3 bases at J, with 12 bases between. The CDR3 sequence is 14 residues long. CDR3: CASSPSRLTDTQYF. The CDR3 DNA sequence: TGTGCCAGCAGTCCATCCCGACTGACAGATACGCAGTATTTT.

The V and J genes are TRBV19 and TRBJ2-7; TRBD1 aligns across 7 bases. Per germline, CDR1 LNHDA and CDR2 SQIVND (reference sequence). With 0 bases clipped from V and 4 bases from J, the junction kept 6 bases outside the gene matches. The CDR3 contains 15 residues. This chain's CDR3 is CASSIDPGRGYEQYF. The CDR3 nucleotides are TGTGCCAGTAGTATAGATCCGGGCAGGGGGTACGAGCAGTACTTC.

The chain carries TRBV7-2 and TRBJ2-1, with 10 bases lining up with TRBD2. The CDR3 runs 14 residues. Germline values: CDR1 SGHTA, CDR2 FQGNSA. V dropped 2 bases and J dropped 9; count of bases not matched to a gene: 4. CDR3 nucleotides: TGTGCCAGCAGCTTAACTAGCGGGATCGTTGAGCAGTTCTTC. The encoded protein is CASSLTSGIVEQFF.

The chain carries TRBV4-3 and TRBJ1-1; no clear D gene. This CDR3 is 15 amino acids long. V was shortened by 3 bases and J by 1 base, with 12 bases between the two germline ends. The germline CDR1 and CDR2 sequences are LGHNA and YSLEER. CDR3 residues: CASSHQYTGNTEAFF. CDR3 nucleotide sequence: TGCGCCAGCAGCCACCAATACACGGGGAACACTGAAGCTTTCTTT.

CDR3 bases: TGTGCCAGCAGTCCTACTGGTGGCACAGATACGCAGTATTTT. It encodes CASSPTGGTDTQYF. The rearrangement uses TRBV6-5 and TRBJ2-3; no definite D call. The CDR3 loop spans 14 amino acids. The V gene's germline CDR1 is MNHEY and CDR2 SVGAGI. Trimming pared 5 bases from V and 1 base from J, leaving 10 bases between.

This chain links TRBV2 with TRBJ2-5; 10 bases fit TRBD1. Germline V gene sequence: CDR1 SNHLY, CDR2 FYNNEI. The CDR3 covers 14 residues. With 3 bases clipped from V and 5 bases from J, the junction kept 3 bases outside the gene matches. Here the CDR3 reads CASSEDRGYETQYF. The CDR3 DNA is TGTGCCAGCAGTGAGGACAGGGGGTACGAGACCCAGTACTTC.

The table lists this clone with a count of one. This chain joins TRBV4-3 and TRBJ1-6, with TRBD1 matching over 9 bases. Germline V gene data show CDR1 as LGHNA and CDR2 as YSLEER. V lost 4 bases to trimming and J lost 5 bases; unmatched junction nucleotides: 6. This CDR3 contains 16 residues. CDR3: CASSRGTGTDNSPLHF. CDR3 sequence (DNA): TGCGCCAGCAGCCGAGGGACAGGGACAGATAATTCACCCCTCCACTTT.

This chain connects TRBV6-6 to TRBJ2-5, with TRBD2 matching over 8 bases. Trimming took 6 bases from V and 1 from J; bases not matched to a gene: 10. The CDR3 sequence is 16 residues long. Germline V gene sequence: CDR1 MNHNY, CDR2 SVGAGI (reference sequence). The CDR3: CASSLPREGRQETQYF. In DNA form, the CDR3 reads TGTGCCAGCAGCCTACCCCGGGAGGGCCGCCAAGAGACCCAGTACTTC.

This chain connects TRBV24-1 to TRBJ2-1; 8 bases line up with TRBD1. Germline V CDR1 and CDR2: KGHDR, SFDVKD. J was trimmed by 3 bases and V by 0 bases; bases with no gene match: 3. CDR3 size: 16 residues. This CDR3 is CATSDLAGQDYNEQFF. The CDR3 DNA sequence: TGTGCCACCAGTGATTTGGCGGGACAGGACTACAATGAGCAGTTCTTC.

CDR3 protein: CASNSGTANTEAFF. The DNA for the CDR3 is TGCGCCAGCAACTCCGGGACAGCGAACACTGAAGCTTTCTTT. The V and J genes are TRBV5-1 and TRBJ1-1; 7 nucleotides agree with TRBD1. The CDR3 consists of 14 residues. The V gene's germline CDR1 is SGHRS and CDR2 YFSETQ. After removal of 6 bases from V and 1 base from J, the junction contained 6 bases not matched to a gene.

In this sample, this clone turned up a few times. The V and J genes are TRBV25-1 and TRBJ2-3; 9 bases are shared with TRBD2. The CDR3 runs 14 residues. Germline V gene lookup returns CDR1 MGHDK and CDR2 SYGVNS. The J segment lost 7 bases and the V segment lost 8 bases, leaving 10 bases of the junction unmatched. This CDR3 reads CASGGAGGKNTQYF. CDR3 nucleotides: TGTGCCAGCGGAGGGGCGGGAGGGAAAAATACGCAGTATTTT.